This T cell receptor (beta chain) originates from a study of follicular helper T cells after annual influenza vaccination (dated by TCRdb to about 2017). Turning to the overall study: After each seasonal influenza vaccination, blood was collected on days 0, 7 and 28. To look at recall of cTfh clones, some subjects were tracked through successive annual vaccinations covering the 2013-2014, 2014-2015 and 2015-2016 seasons. One week after vaccination, a second recruited cohort of 12 to 13 subjects (Table S1) displayed a similar ICOS+CD38+ cTfh response. Multi-year samples were obtained from roughly 6 subjects, with two vaccination seasons covered for a few subjects and three seasons covered for two subjects. The 2015 samples were processed right after collection, while the 2013-2014 samples were cryopreserved.

Preparation of the library involved the immunoSEQ multiplex PCR assay. Adaptive Biotechnologies carried out TCRB amplification, library preparation, sequencing and preliminary bioinformatics at Survey level resolution. For TCRB sequencing, genomic DNA from sorted cTfh populations was amplified by multiplex PCR. Processing in the source paper ran as follows. Clonality was computed in R as 1 minus normalized Shannon entropy; the Gini index was calculated with the R package ineq. Overlap score was the summed counts of shared sequences divided by total counts of all sequences in both compared samples. Shared-clonotype significance used Fisher's exact test assuming a theoretical repertoire of 10^7 TCRB sequences. TCRdb took over this immuneACCESS table, retaining in-frame rearrangements with V and J assigned. Such tables are incomplete; in checked studies, under half of the missing clones stem from an unresolved V gene, and the remainder is unexplained. V, J and clone size were drawn from that table, and D and trimming were deduced from the DNA. For this sample there are roughly 15,000 clones; less than 85% appear just once. The ten top clones hold approximately 1.3% of the sample.

Of note for this clone: No cognate antigen has been identified for it. Base qualities are not recorded, but no much larger clone differs from it by a single base.

The time point label for this specimen denotes: 2014-2015 season, 7 days after vaccination. Adults received seasonal inactivated influenza vaccine (Fluvarix), and TCRB sequencing tracked sorted blood CD4 subsets before and after vaccination. To be eligible, subjects had to live in the community and must not have received influenza vaccine in the previous 6 months. Subjects were excluded for influenza vaccine contraindications, substance abuse, HIV/AIDS, active malignancy, immunomodulatory medication, or active illness such as respiratory infection. At each time point, somewhere between about 40 and 100 mL of blood was taken. Non-naive CD4+CXCR5+PD-1+ cells were defined as circulating Tfh and were sorted into ICOS+CD38+ and ICOS-CD38- fractions. Either Ficoll-Paque PLUS or SepMate separation was used to isolate PBMC. Cell subsets were sorted from PBMC on a BD FACS Aria before DNA extraction. The paper's findings and limits, for the study overall: ICOS+CD38+ cTfh clonality correlated with the frequency of that population, and its change correlated with the change in circulating plasmablast frequency. Productive TCRB sequences were recovered from only about 9-23% of analyzed cells, so rare clonotypes could not be sampled. Day 7 ICOS+CD38+ clones were most often found later in ICOS-CD38- cTfh, suggesting that subset may serve as a memory reservoir. A recurrent oligoclonal ICOS+CD38+ cTfh response containing tetramer and AIM influenza-specific clonotypes was recalled by successive annual vaccinations.

The CDR3 runs 14 amino acids, cysteine and phenylalanine included. Kept here is only the CDR3 DNA, which spans 42 bases and is read in frame from base 1. Trimming removed 5 bases from V and 5 bases from J; the gene matches leave 6 bases unexplained. CDR1 and CDR2 were assigned from the germline V gene as SGHTA and FQGTGA. The sample was CXCR5+ CD38- circulating T follicular helper cells from blood, taken 7 days after influenza vaccination. The cell subset or site label corresponds to: circulating Tfh, non-naive CD4+CXCR5+PD-1+ (ICOS+CD38+ or ICOS-CD38-). The source of this sequence is an adult who received the influenza vaccine. This chain is built from TRBV7-3 and TRBJ2-7; 10 middle bases align to TRBD1. The CDR3 corresponds to CASSPGTGDDEQYF. In nucleotides, the sequence is TGTGCCAGCAGCCCCGGGACAGGGGACGACGAGCAGTACTTC.